The T cell receptor beta chain described here comes from a study of shared clonotypes between healthy human individuals (TCRdb year 2020). Context from the whole study: Three men and two women, aged 18 to 49 years, made up the cohort. To increase sequencing depth and limit assay-specific biases, different laboratories used diverse techniques to prepare libraries and sequence TCR repertoires. For each donor, three plates each were used for CD4 naive and CD4 memory, two plates were used for CD8 naive, and one plate was used for CD8 memory. To estimate repertoire size and how much clonotypes are shared between individuals, the study performed deep sequencing of blood TCR repertoires from five healthy adults. Per donor, leukapheresis produced somewhere between about 0.94 and 9.5 billion PBMCs.

Using the deep immunoSEQ assay, multiplex PCR amplified TCR CDR3 regions from genomic DNA. Genomic DNA extracted from each cell subset was distributed evenly over all wells of several immunoSEQ 96-well plates, and each plate served as one replicate. For sorted subsets, each replicate PCR was loaded with roughly 190 ng genomic DNA, equivalent to about 33,000 T cell genomes. The purified libraries were quantified using a Qubit 3.0 fluorometer, sized with a Bioanalyzer 2100, and then quantified again using the KAPA Library Quantification kit. Each immunoSEQ 96-well plate was sequenced on its own single-read 150-cycle Illumina NextSeq 550 flow cell. The published analysis was carried out like this. Because the immunoSEQ output included only junctional sequences and no quality scores, the filtering could not be the same as the filtering used for full-length reads. Sequences were annotated with PyIR, a Python wrapper for IgBLAST v1.9, and V/J genes and CDR3 were assigned using IMGT germline references. Reads were filtered out if the reads had weak V/J assignments (E-value above 1e-6), no CDR3, stop codons, out-of-frame junctions, or ambiguous translated residues. V3J clonotypes were defined as sequences sharing an identical inferred V gene, J gene, and CDR3 amino acid sequence. Percentage overlap between repertoires was computed as shared unique clonotypes divided by the size of the smaller repertoire. Repertoire richness was assessed with RTK rarefaction, the Chao1 estimator, and Recon v2.1 estimates of unobserved clonotypes. OLGA was used to compute generation probabilities for all TCRbeta clonotypes that the gDNA method yielded from a few donors. Sourced from immuneACCESS, this table was stored by TCRdb with only in-frame sequences that have V and J called. A share of the clones is absent; for the studies checked, an unresolved V gene accounts for under half, and the remainder has no known explanation. The DNA gave D and trimming, while V, J and clone size come from that table. The sample includes 950,000 to 1,200,000 clones, with 60% to 80% observed a single time. The ten largest clones add up to about 0.94% of the sample.

Study-level results and caveats: When a handful of donors were compared, the shared fraction of clonotypes was 5% to 6.5% for naive CD4, 3.5% to 4% for naive CD8, roughly 2.5% for memory CD4, and 0.3% to 0.5% for memory CD8. Naive subsets generally had larger estimated clonotype richness than memory subsets did. Pairwise subsampling indicated that sequencing depth was expected to affect the degree of clonotype sharing among donors. Incomplete sequencing was indicated by rarefaction of sorted-subset datasets, despite the large sequencing depth. Compared with non-shared clonotypes, the clonotypes found in all four sorted-subset donors had higher generation probabilities. Sampling was limited to blood, and TCR repertoires in tissue likely differ from TCR repertoires in blood. Because the study included only a small number of donors, the genetic and exposure-history diversity represented was limited.

CDR1 and CDR2 are drawn from the germline V gene: MNHEY, SVGAGI. The CDR3 spans 13 residues, from the cysteine through the phenylalanine. The DNA shown is the 39-base CDR3, in frame from base 1. Trimming removed 7 bases from V and 4 bases from J; the gene matches leave 6 bases unexplained. Healthy HIV-negative adults with no recently reported acute infections or vaccinations were included as donors. Every donor was a Caucasian adult living in Nashville, Tennessee, USA. CD4+ T cells were enriched by magnetic negative selection, after which naive cells were positively selected on CD45RA and the negative fraction was taken as the memory subset. Blood was obtained by leukapheresis, after which PBMCs were separated by Ficoll-Histopaque density gradient centrifugation and cryopreserved in liquid nitrogen vapor phase. Purity and quantity of every magnetically sorted T cell population were checked by analytical flow cytometry. Each sorted fraction had its genomic DNA isolated and then quantified by UV absorbance on a Nanodrop 2000c.

Concerning this clone itself: Its binding antigen is unknown. Within one base of it there is no much larger clone, and no base qualities were kept.

The rearranged chain carries TRBV6-5 and TRBJ1-1; the central 7 bases match TRBD1. The origin of this receptor is a man between 18 and 29 years old in good health. Some clones in this sample may be carry-over from other donors' samples. The sequenced sample consisted of memory CD4+ T cells from PBMCs. The cell subset or site label corresponds to: CD45RA-negative fraction. The nucleotide sequence reads TGTGCCAGCACCCGTCCAGGGGGCACTGAAGCTTTCTTT. It encodes CASTRPGGTEAFF.